The clone carrying this TCR beta chain appeared a few times. Its antigen is as yet unknown. RNA transcripts served as the template for amplifying TCR beta CDR3 regions. HTBI primers drove first-round RT-PCR of the TCR CDR3. TCRdb reanalysed the multiplex PCR reads using MiXCR and keeps one entry per CDR3 protein. This table has 500,000 to 600,000 distinct CDR3 sequences, 40% to 50% appearing once. The V gene's germline CDR1 is SQVTM and CDR2 ANQGSEA. V lost 4 bases, J lost 4 bases, and 7 bases lay in between. This CDR3 comprises 11 residues. This entry comes from a study of T cells in Graves' hyperthyroidism and ophthalmopathy. Study-level points and caveats: Blood held most thyroid clonotypes expanded above 0.001 frequency.

The material sequenced was peripheral blood or thyroid tissue (not recorded which). The rearrangement uses TRBV29-1 and TRBJ1-1, with unresolved D. This TCR came from an adult woman with Graves' disease, either hyperthyroidism or ophthalmopathy (not recorded which). The CDR3 coding sequence is TGCAGCGTTGCCCCTTCCACTGAAGCTTTCTTT. Translating it yields CSVAPSTEAFF.